A selection of T cell receptor beta chains follows, all from one sample in a study of blood T cell repertoires in COVID-19. Repertoires were generated with immunoSEQ multiplex PCR, while TCRdb's copy carries only in-frame clones and drops some. This repertoire shows some 300,000 clones, more than 75% found once; its top ten account for over 2%. Material for sequencing was PBMCs or T cells enriched from blood (not recorded which). These receptors originate from a woman aged 55-75 years in a cohort exposed to, infected with or recovered from COVID-19 (not recorded which). Both conserved end residues are part of each CDR3. D genes are given only for firm matches. Size is stated for part of the rows, as once, few or many counts, or as a class when the clone is expanded.

>TRBV3-1/TRBV3-2|-|TRBJ2-1|TRBD2
CASSPRGGSSEQFF
TGTGCCAGCAGCCCGCGGGGGGGTTCTAGTGAGCAGTTCTTC
>TRBV2|-|TRBJ1-4|TRBD1
CASSPGTGSEKLFF
TGTGCCAGCAGTCCAGGGACAGGGAGTGAAAAACTGTTTTTT
>TRBV9|-|TRBJ1-5|TRBD1
CASSVGPTGGNQPQHF
TGTGCCAGCAGCGTAGGACCGACAGGGGGCAATCAGCCCCAGCATTTT
>TRBV7-9|-|TRBJ2-1|TRBD2
CASSSTRTSEGYNEQFF
TGTGCCAGCAGCTCCACCAGGACTAGCGAGGGCTACAATGAGCAGTTCTTC
>TRBV21-1|-|TRBJ2-7|-
CASKNGMVYEQYF
TGTGCCAGCAAAAACGGGATGGTCTACGAGCAGTACTTC
>TRBV11-2|-|TRBJ2-7|TRBD1
CASHRGYEQYF
TGTGCCAGTCACAGGGGGTACGAGCAGTACTTC
>TRBV19|-|TRBJ1-5|TRBD1
CASMGQGWVQPQHF
TGTGCCAGTATGGGACAGGGTTGGGTTCAGCCCCAGCATTTT
>TRBV21-1|-|TRBJ2-7|-
CASSKRGTSGPPEYYEQYF
TGTGCCAGCAGCAAAAGAGGGACTAGCGGACCCCCTGAGTACTACGAGCAGTACTTC
>TRBV2|-|TRBJ1-5|-
CASTHDGRDQPQHF
TGTGCCAGCACCCATGACGGGCGGGACCAGCCCCAGCATTTT
>TRBV7-2|-|TRBJ1-5|-
CASRSDKGNQPQHF
TGTGCCAGCAGATCGGACAAGGGCAATCAGCCCCAGCATTTT
>TRBV28|-|TRBJ2-5|-
CASSLIGQVLRGTRGTQYF
TGTGCCAGCAGTTTAATTGGACAGGTCCTACGGGGGACAAGAGGGACCCAGTACTTC
>TRBV19|-|TRBJ1-1|TRBD1
CASGDRGRGGTEAFF
TGTGCCAGTGGGGACAGGGGGCGCGGGGGGACTGAAGCTTTCTTT
>TRBV7-2|-|TRBJ1-1|-
CASSLGTVLNTEAFF
TGTGCCAGCAGCTTAGGGACAGTTCTGAACACTGAAGCTTTCTTT
>TRBV7-9|-|TRBJ2-7|TRBD1
CASSPQGPYEQYF
TGTGCCAGCAGCCCACAGGGGCCCTACGAGCAGTACTTC
>TRBV4-2|few|TRBJ2-1|-
CASSQDSRSGFNEQFF
TGTGCCAGCAGCCAAGATTCCAGGAGCGGTTTCAATGAGCAGTTCTTC
>TRBV6-6|many|TRBJ2-2|TRBD2
CASSYVSSGRTGELFF
TGTGCCAGCAGTTACGTGTCTAGCGGGAGAACCGGGGAGCTGTTTTTT
>TRBV2|-|TRBJ1-5|-
CASSPGQYSNQPQHF
TGTGCCAGCAGCCCTGGACAGTATAGCAATCAGCCCCAGCATTTT
>TRBV19|-|TRBJ2-5|TRBD1
CASSIGDRGRKVVHESQETQYF
TGTGCCAGTAGTATTGGGGACAGGGGGCGCAAGGTAGTGCATGAGAGTCAAGAGACCCAGTACTTC
>TRBV28|-|TRBJ2-7|-
CASSSTYEQYF
TGTGCCAGCAGTTCTACCTACGAGCAGTACTTC
>TRBV10-1|-|TRBJ1-4|-
CASSESKDRDEKLFF
TGCGCCAGCAGTGAGTCTAAGGACAGAGATGAAAAACTGTTTTTT
>TRBV28|once|TRBJ1-2|-
CASSLGGYGYTF
TGTGCCAGCAGTTTAGGGGGGTATGGCTACACCTTC
>TRBV5-4|-|TRBJ2-7|TRBD1
CASSWGQGGEQYF
TGTGCCAGCAGCTGGGGACAGGGTGGAGAGCAGTACTTC
>TRBV7-3|-|TRBJ2-3|TRBD2
CASSASGRATDTQYF
TGTGCCAGCAGCGCTAGCGGGAGGGCTACAGATACGCAGTATTTT
>TRBV11-3|-|TRBJ2-3|TRBD1
CASSPGQSTDTQYF
TGTGCCAGCAGCCCGGGACAGAGCACAGATACGCAGTATTTT
>TRBV7-2|-|TRBJ2-7|-
CASSHSTGNYEQYF
TGTGCCAGCAGCCATTCTACAGGGAACTACGAGCAGTACTTC
>TRBV28|-|TRBJ2-1|TRBD2
CASRLAGGVTEQFF
TGTGCCAGCCGACTAGCGGGGGGGGTAACAGAGCAGTTCTTC
>TRBV30|-|TRBJ2-7|-
CAWGQNEQYF
TGTGCCTGGGGACAGAACGAGCAGTACTTC
>TRBV30|-|TRBJ2-7|-
CAWSRTSYEQYF
TGTGCCTGGAGCCGTACATCCTACGAGCAGTACTTC
>TRBV2|-|TRBJ2-5|-
CATGTVTQYF
TGTGCCACCGGGACTGTGACCCAGTACTTC
>TRBV3-1/TRBV3-2|-|TRBJ2-3|-
CASSPPTGPDTQYF
TGTGCCAGCAGCCCCCCGACAGGCCCGGATACGCAGTATTTT
>TRBV28|-|TRBJ2-2|TRBD1
CASSSKIRDRDTGELFF
TGTGCCAGCAGTTCTAAAATCCGGGACAGGGACACCGGGGAGCTGTTTTTT
>TRBV2|-|TRBJ2-7|TRBD2
CASKRERESSYEQYF
TGTGCCAGCAAGAGGGAGCGGGAGTCCTCCTACGAGCAGTACTTC
>TRBV5-4|-|TRBJ1-4|TRBD1
CASSLRQGNEKLFF
TGTGCCAGCAGCTTGCGACAGGGCAATGAAAAACTGTTTTTT
>TRBV15|-|TRBJ2-5|TRBD2
CATSLGGQETQYF
TGTGCCACCAGCCTCGGGGGGCAAGAGACCCAGTACTTC
>TRBV7-2|once|TRBJ2-4|TRBD1
CASSLEQGSLKNIQYF
TGTGCCAGCAGCTTAGAACAGGGGTCGCTCAAAAACATTCAGTACTTC
>TRBV6-5|-|TRBJ1-5|-
CASRTLGGGNQPQHF
TGTGCCAGCAGGACTCTTGGGGGGGGAAATCAGCCCCAGCATTTT